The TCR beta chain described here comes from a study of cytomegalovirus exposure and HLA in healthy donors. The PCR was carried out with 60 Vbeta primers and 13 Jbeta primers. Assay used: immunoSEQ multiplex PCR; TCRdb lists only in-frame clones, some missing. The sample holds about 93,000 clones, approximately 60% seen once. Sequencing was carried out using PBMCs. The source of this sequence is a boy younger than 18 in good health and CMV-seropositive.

Here the CDR3 reads CAWISRDSGANVLTF. The DNA for the CDR3 is TGTGCCTGGATTTCACGGGACTCTGGGGCCAACGTCCTGACTTTC. The chain has TRBV30 and TRBJ2-6, with D possibly TRBD2 on 5 matching bases. Looked up from germline, CDR1 is GTSNPN and CDR2 is SVGIG (reference sequence). This CDR3 is 15 amino acids long. The V end lost 4 bases, the J end lost 0 bases, and 10 bases lay between the germline ends. Looking up the rest from reference TRBV30 and TRBJ2-6 gives the full variable domain: SQTIHQWPATLVQPVGSPLSLECTVEGTSNPNLYWYRQAAGRGLQLLFYSVGIGQISSEVPQNLSASRPQDRQFILSSKKLLLSDSGFYLCAWISRDSGANVLTFGAGSRLTVL.